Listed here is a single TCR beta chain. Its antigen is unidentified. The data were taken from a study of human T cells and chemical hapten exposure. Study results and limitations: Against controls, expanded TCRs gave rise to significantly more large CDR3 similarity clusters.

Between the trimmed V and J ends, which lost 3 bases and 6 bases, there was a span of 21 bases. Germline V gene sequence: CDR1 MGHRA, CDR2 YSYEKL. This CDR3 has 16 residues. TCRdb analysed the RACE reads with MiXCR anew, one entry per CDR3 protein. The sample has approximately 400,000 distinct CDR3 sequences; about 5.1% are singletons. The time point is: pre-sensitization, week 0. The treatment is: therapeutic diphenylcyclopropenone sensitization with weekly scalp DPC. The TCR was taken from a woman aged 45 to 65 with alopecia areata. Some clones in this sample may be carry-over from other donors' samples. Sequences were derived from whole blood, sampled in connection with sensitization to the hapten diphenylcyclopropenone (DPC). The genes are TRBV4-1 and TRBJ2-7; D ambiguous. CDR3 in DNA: TGCGCCAGCAGCCAGGCTATTGCTGAGTACAAGGGCGAGCAGTACTTC. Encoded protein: CASSQAIAEYKGEQYF.